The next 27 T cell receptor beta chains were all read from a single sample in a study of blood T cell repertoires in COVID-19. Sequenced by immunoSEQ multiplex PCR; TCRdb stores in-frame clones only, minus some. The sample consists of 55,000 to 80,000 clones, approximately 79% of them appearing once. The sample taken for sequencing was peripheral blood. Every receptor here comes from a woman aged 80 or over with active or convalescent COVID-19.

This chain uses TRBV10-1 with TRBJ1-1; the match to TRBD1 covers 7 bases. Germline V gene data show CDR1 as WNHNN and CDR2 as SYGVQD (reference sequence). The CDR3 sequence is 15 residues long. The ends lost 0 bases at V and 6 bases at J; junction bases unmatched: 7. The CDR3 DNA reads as TGCGCCAGCAGTGAGTCCAGGACAGGTCTCGCTGAAGCTTTCTTT. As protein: CASSESRTGLAEAFF.

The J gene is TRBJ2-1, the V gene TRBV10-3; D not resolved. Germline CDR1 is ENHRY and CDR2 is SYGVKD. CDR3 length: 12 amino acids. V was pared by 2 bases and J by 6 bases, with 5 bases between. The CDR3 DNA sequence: TGTGCCATCAGTGAGCTATCCAATGAGCAGTTCTTC. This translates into CAISELSNEQFF.

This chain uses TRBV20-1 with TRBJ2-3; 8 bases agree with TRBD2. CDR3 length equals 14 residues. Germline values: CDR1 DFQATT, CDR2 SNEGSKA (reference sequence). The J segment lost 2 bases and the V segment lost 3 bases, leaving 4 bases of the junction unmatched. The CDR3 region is CSASLAGNTDTQYF. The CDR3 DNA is TGCAGTGCTAGTTTAGCGGGGAACACAGATACGCAGTATTTT.

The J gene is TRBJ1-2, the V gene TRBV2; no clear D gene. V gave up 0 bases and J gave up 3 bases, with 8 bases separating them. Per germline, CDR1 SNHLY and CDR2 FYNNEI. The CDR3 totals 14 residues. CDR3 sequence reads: CASSEAAGYYGYTF. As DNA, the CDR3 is TGTGCCAGCAGTGAAGCGGCGGGGTACTATGGCTACACCTTC.

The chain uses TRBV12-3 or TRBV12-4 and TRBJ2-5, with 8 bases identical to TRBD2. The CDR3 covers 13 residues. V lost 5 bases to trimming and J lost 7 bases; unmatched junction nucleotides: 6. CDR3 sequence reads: CASSGQSGGTQYF. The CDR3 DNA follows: TGTGCCAGCAGTGGACAGAGCGGGGGGACCCAGTACTTC.

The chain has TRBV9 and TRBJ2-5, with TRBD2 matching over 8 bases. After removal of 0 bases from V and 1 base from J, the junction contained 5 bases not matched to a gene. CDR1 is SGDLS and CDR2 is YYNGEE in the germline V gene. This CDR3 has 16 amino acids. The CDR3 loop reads CASSVGAGGTQETQYF. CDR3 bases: TGTGCCAGCAGCGTAGGGGCGGGGGGAACCCAAGAGACCCAGTACTTC. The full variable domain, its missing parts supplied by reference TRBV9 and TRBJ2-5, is DSGVTQTPKHLITATGQRVTLRCSPRSGDLSVYWYQQSLDQGLQFLIQYYNGEERAKGNILERFSAQQFPDLHSELNLSSLELGDSALYFCASSVGAGGTQETQYFGPGTRLLVL.

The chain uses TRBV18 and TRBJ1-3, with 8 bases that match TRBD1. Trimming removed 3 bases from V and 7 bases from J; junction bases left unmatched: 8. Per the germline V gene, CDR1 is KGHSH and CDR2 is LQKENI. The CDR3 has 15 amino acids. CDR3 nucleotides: TGTGCCAGCTCACCCGGACAGGGAGGATTGAACACCATATATTTT. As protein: CASSPGQGGLNTIYF.

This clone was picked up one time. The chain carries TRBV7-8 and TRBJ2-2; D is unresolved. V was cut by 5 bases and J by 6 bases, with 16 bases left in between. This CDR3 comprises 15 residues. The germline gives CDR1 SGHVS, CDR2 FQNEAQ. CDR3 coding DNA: TGTGCCAGCAGCCAAGACATCCAAGTGGCCGGGGAGCTGTTTTTT. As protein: CASSQDIQVAGELFF. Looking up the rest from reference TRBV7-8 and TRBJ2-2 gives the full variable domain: GAGVSQSPRYKVAKRGQDVALRCDPISGHVSLFWYQQALGQGPEFLTYFQNEAQLDKSGLPSDRFFAERPEGSVSTLKIQRTQQEDSAVYLCASSQDIQVAGELFFGEGSRLTVL.

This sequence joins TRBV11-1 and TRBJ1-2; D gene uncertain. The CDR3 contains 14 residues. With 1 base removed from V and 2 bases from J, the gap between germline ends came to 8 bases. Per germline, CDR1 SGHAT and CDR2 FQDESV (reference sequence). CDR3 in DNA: TGTGCCAGCAGCTTAGGGCGGGCCAACTATGGCTACACCTTC. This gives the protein CASSLGRANYGYTF.

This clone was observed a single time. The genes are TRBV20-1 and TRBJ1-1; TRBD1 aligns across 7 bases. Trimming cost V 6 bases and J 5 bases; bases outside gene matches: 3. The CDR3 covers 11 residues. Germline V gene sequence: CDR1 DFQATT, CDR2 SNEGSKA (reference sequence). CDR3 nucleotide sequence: TGCAGTGCCAGGGGGATTACTGAAGCTTTCTTT. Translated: CSARGITEAFF.

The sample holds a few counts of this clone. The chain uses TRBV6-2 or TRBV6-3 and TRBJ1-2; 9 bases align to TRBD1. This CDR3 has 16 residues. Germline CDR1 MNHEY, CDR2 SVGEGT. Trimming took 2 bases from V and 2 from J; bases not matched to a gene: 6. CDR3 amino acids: CASSYNGDRGNYGYTF. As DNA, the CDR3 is TGTGCCAGCAGTTACAACGGCGACAGGGGGAACTATGGCTACACCTTC.

The CDR3 DNA reads TGTGCCAGCTTACACCTCCTAGACAGGGGGCTAAAACAGCACTCGGGAGAAGCTTTCTTT. This codes for CASLHLLDRGLKQHSGEAFF. The gene calls are TRBV18 and TRBJ1-1; 10 positions agree with TRBD1. Germline loops: CDR1 KGHSH, CDR2 LQKENI. CDR3 size: 20 residues. The V gene end was trimmed by 7 bases and the J gene end by 8 bases; junction bases not matched to a gene: 28. Supplemented by reference TRBV18 and TRBJ1-1, the full variable domain reads NAGVMQNPRHLVRRRGQEARLRCSPMKGHSHVYWYRQLPEEGLKFMVYLQKENIIDESGMPKERFSAEFPKEGPSILRIQQVVRGDSAAYFCASLHLLDRGLKQHSGEAFFGQGTRLTVV.

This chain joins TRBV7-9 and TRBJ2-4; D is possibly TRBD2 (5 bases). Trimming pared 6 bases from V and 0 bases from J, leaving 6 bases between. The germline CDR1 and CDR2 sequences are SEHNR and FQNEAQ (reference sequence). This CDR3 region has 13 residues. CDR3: CASRAVAKNIQYF. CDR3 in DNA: TGTGCCAGCAGAGCGGTAGCCAAAAACATTCAGTACTTC.

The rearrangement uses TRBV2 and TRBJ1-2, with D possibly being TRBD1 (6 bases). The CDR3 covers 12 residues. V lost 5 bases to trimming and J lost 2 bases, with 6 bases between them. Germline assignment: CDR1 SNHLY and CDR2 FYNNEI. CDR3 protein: CASSTGNYGYTF. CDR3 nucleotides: TGTGCCAGCAGTACAGGGAACTATGGCTACACCTTC.

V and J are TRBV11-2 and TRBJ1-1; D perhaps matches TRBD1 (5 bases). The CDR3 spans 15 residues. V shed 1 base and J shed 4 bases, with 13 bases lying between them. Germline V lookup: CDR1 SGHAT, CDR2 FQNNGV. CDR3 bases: TGTGCCAGCAGCTTAGTTTATCAGGGTAGCACTGAAGCTTTCTTT. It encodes CASSLVYQGSTEAFF.

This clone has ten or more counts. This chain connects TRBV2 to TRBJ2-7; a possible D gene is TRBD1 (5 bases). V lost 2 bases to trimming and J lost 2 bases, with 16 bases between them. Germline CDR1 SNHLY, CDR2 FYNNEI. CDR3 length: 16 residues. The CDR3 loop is CASSEFESREPYEQYF. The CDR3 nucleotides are TGTGCCAGCAGTGAATTCGAGAGCAGGGAACCCTACGAGCAGTACTTC.

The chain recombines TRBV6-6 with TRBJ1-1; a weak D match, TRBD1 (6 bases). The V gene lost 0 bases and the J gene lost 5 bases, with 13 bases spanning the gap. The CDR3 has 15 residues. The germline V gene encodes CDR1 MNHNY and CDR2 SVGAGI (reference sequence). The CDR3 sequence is CASSYSKGGATEAFF. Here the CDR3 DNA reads TGTGCCAGCAGTTACTCGAAAGGGGGAGCGACTGAAGCTTTCTTT.

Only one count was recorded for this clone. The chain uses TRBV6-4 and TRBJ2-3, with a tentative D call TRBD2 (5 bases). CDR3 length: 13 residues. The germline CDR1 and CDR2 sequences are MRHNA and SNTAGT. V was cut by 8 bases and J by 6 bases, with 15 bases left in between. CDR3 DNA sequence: TGTGCCAGCTCGAGTGAGCGGTCCGATACGCAGTATTTT. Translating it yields CASSSERSDTQYF.

In nucleotides, the CDR3 is TGTGCCAGCAGTGAAGGGGGGACAGGGTTAGTCTATGGCTACACCTTC. It translates to CASSEGGTGLVYGYTF. The chain has TRBV2 and TRBJ1-2, with 9 positions matching TRBD1. The length of the CDR3 is 16 residues. CDR1 is SNHLY and CDR2 is FYNNEI in the germline V gene. The trim removed 1 base at V and 4 bases at J, leaving 7 bases unmatched.

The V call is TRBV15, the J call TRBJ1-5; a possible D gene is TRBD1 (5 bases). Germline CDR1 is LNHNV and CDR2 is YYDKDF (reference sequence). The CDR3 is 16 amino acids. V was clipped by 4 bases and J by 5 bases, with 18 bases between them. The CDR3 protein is CATSKMAGQIDQPQHF. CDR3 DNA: TGTGCCACCAGCAAAATGGCGGGGCAGATTGATCAGCCCCAGCATTTT.

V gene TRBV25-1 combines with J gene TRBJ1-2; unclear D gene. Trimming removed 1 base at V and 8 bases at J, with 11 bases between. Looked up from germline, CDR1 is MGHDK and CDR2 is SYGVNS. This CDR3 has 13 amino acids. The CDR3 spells CASSESLSRGYTF. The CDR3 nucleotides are TGTGCCAGCAGTGAATCCCTCTCGCGGGGCTACACCTTC.

The CDR3 spells CASSLTQGRQETQYF. In nucleotides, the CDR3 is TGTGCCAGCAGCTTAACCCAGGGGAGACAAGAGACCCAGTACTTC. The chain employs TRBV11-3 and TRBJ2-5; TRBD1 is a possible D gene (6 bases). The length of the CDR3 is 15 residues. The V gene lost 2 bases and the J gene lost 2 bases, with 12 bases spanning the gap. Germline assignment: CDR1 SGHNT and CDR2 YENEEA.

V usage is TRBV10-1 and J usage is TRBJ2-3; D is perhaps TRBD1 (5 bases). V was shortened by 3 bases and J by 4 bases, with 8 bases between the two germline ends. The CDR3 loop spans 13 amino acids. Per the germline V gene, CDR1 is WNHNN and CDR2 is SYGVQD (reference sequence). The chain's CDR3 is CASSDQGSDTQYF. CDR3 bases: TGCGCCAGCAGTGACCAGGGTTCAGATACGCAGTATTTT.

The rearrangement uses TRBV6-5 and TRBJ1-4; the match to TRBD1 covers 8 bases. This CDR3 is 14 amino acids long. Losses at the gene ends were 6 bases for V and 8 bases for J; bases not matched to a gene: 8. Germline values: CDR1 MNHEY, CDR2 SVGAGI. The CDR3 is CASRTGTGWEKLFF. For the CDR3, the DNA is TGTGCCAGCAGGACTGGGACAGGTTGGGAAAAACTGTTTTTT.

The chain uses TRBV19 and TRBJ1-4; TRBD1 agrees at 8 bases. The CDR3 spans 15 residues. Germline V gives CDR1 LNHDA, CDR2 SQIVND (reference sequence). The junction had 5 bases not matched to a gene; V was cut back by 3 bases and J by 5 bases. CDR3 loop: CASSMTYRGNEKLFF. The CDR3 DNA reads TGTGCCAGTAGTATGACCTACAGGGGGAATGAAAAACTGTTTTTT.

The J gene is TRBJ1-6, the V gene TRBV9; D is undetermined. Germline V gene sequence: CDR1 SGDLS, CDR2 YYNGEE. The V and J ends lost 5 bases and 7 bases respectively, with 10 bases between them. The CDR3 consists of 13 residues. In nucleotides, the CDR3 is TGTGCCAGCAGATCCTACGGGAATTCACCCCTCCACTTT. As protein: CASRSYGNSPLHF.

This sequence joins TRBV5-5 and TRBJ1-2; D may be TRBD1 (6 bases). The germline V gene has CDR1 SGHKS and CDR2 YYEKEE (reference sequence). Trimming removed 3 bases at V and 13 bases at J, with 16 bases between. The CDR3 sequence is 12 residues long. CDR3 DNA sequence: TGTGCCAGCAGCTCTCCAACAGGGTTAAGCACCTTC. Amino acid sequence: CASSSPTGLSTF.